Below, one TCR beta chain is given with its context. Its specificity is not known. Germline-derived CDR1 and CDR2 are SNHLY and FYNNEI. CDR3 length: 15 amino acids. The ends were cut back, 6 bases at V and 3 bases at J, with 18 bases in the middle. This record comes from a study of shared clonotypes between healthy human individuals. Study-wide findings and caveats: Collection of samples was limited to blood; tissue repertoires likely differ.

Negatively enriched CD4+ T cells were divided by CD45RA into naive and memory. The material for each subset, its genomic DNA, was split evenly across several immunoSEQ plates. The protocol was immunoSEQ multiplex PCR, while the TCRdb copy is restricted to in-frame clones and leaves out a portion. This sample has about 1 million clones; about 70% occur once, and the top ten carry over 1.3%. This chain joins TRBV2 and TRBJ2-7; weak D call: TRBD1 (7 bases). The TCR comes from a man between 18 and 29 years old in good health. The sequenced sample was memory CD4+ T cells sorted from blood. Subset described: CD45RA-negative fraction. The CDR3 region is CASRVGGGIGYEQYF. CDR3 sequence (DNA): TGTGCCAGCAGGGTCGGAGGGGGCATTGGCTACGAGCAGTACTTC.